This T cell receptor beta chain was identified during a study of shared clonotypes between healthy human individuals. Study in general: The cohort had two women and a few men, ages 18 to 49. Each donor contributed plates that comprised three CD4 naive, three CD4 memory, two CD8 naive and one CD8 memory. Study results and caveats: The study found lower generation probabilities in non-shared clonotypes than in those shared by all four donors.

Here immunoSEQ multiplex PCR was the method, and the copy in TCRdb shows in-frame clones only, minus some. The sample carries about 600,000 clones, approximately 97% recorded once. None of the donors, who were healthy HIV-negative adults, had recently had acute infections or vaccinations. As regards this clone: Its target is unknown.

The CDR3 has 16 amino acids. Germline V gene data show CDR1 as LNHDA and CDR2 as SQIVND (reference sequence). V trimming: 7 bases; J trimming: 9 bases; junction bases outside the gene matches: 11. J is TRBJ2-2 and V is TRBV19, with 13 bases fitting TRBD2. The sample taken for sequencing was naive CD4+ T cells sorted from blood. This sample's subset: CD45RA+ positively selected. The TCR was taken from a young woman in good health. The CDR3 is CASMGTGLAGRWELFF. The CDR3 region has the DNA TGTGCCAGTATGGGGACGGGACTAGCGGGGCGATGGGAGCTGTTTTTT.